The entry that follows covers one TCR beta chain sequence. Profiling relied on immunoSEQ multiplex PCR, and the TCRdb table lists in-frame clones only, not all of them. Among tens of thousands of clones listed, around 92% were seen once. This sample stems from a study of T cell changes during pregnancy in multiple sclerosis. Looked up from germline, CDR1 is KGHSH and CDR2 is LQKENI. The CDR3 loop spans 14 amino acids. The V end was cut by 3 bases, the J end by 2 bases, with 11 bases between. Sample: CD4+ T cells from peripheral blood mononuclear cells, taken in the third trimester of pregnancy. The source is a female donor with multiple sclerosis, enrolled in a pregnancy study. The V and J genes are TRBV18 and TRBJ2-7, with D unresolved. The CDR3 reads CASSPRSTTYEQYF. The CDR3 DNA sequence: TGTGCCAGCTCACCGAGGTCCACTACCTACGAGCAGTACTTC.